This TCR beta chain was documented in a study of vaccination effects on CD4 cells after COVID-19. Isolation of CD4+ T cells took place after around 10 days of culture. The cohort was immunized with two doses of either the BNT162b2 or mRNA-1273 vaccine. Sequencing used immunoSEQ multiplex PCR; TCRdb keeps in-frame clones, though not all of them. The data hold around 62,000 clones, with 70% to 75% observed a single time. The germline V and J ends were trimmed by 5 bases and 0 bases, with 13 bases remaining between them. This CDR3 region has 16 residues. Per the germline V gene, CDR1 is KGHSH and CDR2 is LQKENI. Comments on this clone: Its target is unknown.

The V and J genes are TRBV18 and TRBJ2-2; perhaps TRBD1 as D (6 bases). The clonotype originates from a human donor who received a COVID-19 vaccine. The sequencing here drew on CD4+ T cells from PBMCs cultured without peptide, taken after COVID-19 vaccination. Here the CDR3 reads CASSATGSPNTGELFF. The CDR3 DNA sequence: TGTGCCAGCTCAGCCACAGGGTCTCCGAACACCGGGGAGCTGTTTTTT. The full variable domain, rest sourced from reference TRBV18 and TRBJ2-2, is NAGVMQNPRHLVRRRGQEARLRCSPMKGHSHVYWYRQLPEEGLKFMVYLQKENIIDESGMPKERFSAEFPKEGPSILRIQQVVRGDSAAYFCASSATGSPNTGELFFGEGSRLTVL.